Each of the 13 T cell receptor beta chains below was sequenced from the same sample in a study of T cells in women clearing cervical HPV infection. The method was immunoSEQ multiplex PCR; TCRdb's version includes in-frame clones alone and lacks a portion of them. This table lists about 48,000 clones. Material: blood buffy coat. These receptors originate from a woman between 18 and 75 years old with a cervical HPV16 infection that either progressed to CIN3+ or cleared (not recorded which).

In the case of this clone: The CDR3 end is not reached by the read, which stops 3 residues before it; the germline J gene fills it in. The chain recombines TRBV19 with TRBJ1-2; D is perhaps TRBD1 (5 bases). V was pared by 5 bases and J by 6 bases, with 7 bases between. Germline CDR1 is LNHDA and CDR2 is SQIVND (reference sequence). The CDR3 spans 11 residues. Here the CDR3 reads CASSPGDGYTF. CDR3 bases read: TGTGCCAGTAGTCCGGGGGATGGC.

The CDR3 sequence: CSARGTQHGTDTQYF. The part of the CDR3 DNA that was read is TGCAGTGCTAGAGGAACCCAACACGGCACAGATACG. The chain has TRBV20-1 and TRBJ2-3; D is unclear. The sequenced fragment ends 3 residues before the CDR3 boundary, so the rest is inferred from the germline J gene. The germline gives CDR1 DFQATT, CDR2 SNEGSKA (reference sequence). The CDR3 runs to 15 residues. With 1 base removed from V and 1 base from J, the gap between germline ends came to 12 bases.

Concerning this clone itself: The read halts 3 residues ahead of the CDR3 end, with the missing end drawn from the germline J gene. This chain joins TRBV20-1 and TRBJ1-2; 8 bases match TRBD1. CDR1 DFQATT and CDR2 SNEGSKA come from the germline V gene (reference sequence). The CDR3 sequence is 12 residues long. The V gene end was trimmed by 5 bases and the J gene end by 5 bases; junction bases not matched to a gene: 4. The CDR3 spells CSAPRTGYGYTF. Partial CDR3 DNA: TGCAGTGCTCCCCGGACAGGGTATGGC.

A note on this clone: The read is 3 residues too short to cover the CDR3 end, so that end is filled in from the germline J gene. The chain has TRBV6-2 or TRBV6-3 and TRBJ1-1; no firm D call. Trimming shortened V by 2 bases and J by 6 bases, and 16 bases separated the two germline ends. The CDR3 covers 15 residues. CDR1 and CDR2 (germline): MNHEY, SVGEGT. The sequenced CDR3 bases are TGTGCCAGCAGTTACATGCAGTCGTCTCTCTCTGAA. As protein: CASSYMQSSLSE. The CDR3 reads in full as CASSYMQSSLSEAFF.

As to this clone: The CDR3 is cut off 3 residues early in the read; its end comes from the germline J gene. The chain has TRBV5-1 and TRBJ2-5, with TRBD2 matching 7 bases. Germline lookup yields CDR1 SGHRS and CDR2 YFSETQ. This CDR3 has 14 residues. V was clipped by 4 bases and J by 2 bases; unmatched bases: 5. The sequenced CDR3 bases are TGCGCCAGCAGCGGGTCTAGCGGTCAAGAGACC. Amino acid sequence: CASSGSSGQET. From start to end, the CDR3 is CASSGSSGQETQYF.

About this clone: The CDR3 extends 3 residues past the end of the read, so its final part is completed from the germline J gene. The J gene is TRBJ2-1, the V gene TRBV6-2 or TRBV6-3, with a tentative D call TRBD2 (7 bases). The germline V gene has CDR1 MNHEY and CDR2 SVGEGT. V lost 4 bases and J 6 bases, leaving 19 bases between the germline ends. This CDR3 has 16 amino acids. This CDR3 reads CASSSRWGGPGNEQFF. CDR3 DNA (partial): TGTGCCAGCAGTTCCCGATGGGGGGGGCCAGGCAATGAG.

Notes on this clone: The CDR3 end is not reached by the read, which stops 3 residues before it; the germline J gene fills it in. The J gene is TRBJ2-7, the V gene TRBV7-9; D might be TRBD1 (6 bases). From germline, CDR1 is SEHNR and CDR2 FQNEAQ (reference sequence). The V and J ends lost 1 base and 3 bases respectively, with 10 bases between them. The CDR3 totals 14 residues. CDR3 residues: CASSLGRGVYEQYF. The sequenced CDR3 bases are TGTGCCAGCAGCTTAGGCAGGGGTGTCTACGAG.

As to this clone: The read gets to within 3 residues of the CDR3 end, and the germline J gene fills in the rest. The chain has TRBV11-3 and TRBJ2-1; 11 nucleotides match TRBD2. Germline values: CDR1 SGHNT, CDR2 YENEEA. J was trimmed by 5 bases and V by 6 bases; bases with no gene match: 6. This CDR3 comprises 15 residues. This CDR3 is CASRQGLAGNNEQFF. The CDR3 DNA, read in part, is TGTGCCAGCAGGCAAGGACTAGCGGGTAACAATGAG. Looking up the rest from reference TRBV11-3 and TRBJ2-1 gives the full variable domain: EAGVVQSPRYKIIEKKQPVAFWCNPISGHNTLYWYLQNLGQGPELLIRYENEEAVDDSQLPKDRFSAERLKGVDSTLKIQPAELGDSAVYLCASRQGLAGNNEQFFGPGTRLTVL.

Comments on this clone: The read halts 3 residues ahead of the CDR3 end, with the missing end drawn from the germline J gene. The chain links TRBV11-3 to TRBJ2-1; D may be TRBD1 (6 bases). Between the trimmed V and J ends, which lost 1 base and 7 bases, there was a span of 14 bases. Germline V lookup: CDR1 SGHNT, CDR2 YENEEA. There are 15 residues in the CDR3. The CDR3 is CASSLGDTPQNEQFF. CDR3 DNA, as far as it was read: TGTGCCAGCAGCTTAGGGGACACACCGCAAAATGAG.

About this clone itself: The CDR3 goes on 3 residues after the read ends, and that part is filled in from the germline J gene. The V call is TRBV2, the J call TRBJ2-7; a possible D gene is TRBD1 (5 bases). Looked up from germline, CDR1 is SNHLY and CDR2 is FYNNEI. V was pared by 5 bases and J by 1 base, with 6 bases between. The CDR3 consists of 12 residues. The CDR3 bases that were read are TGTGCCAGCAGTCGACAGTCCTACGAG. As protein: CASSRQSYE. The whole CDR3 reads CASSRQSYEQYF. The full variable domain, its missing parts supplied by reference TRBV2 and TRBJ2-7, is EPEVTQTPSHQVTQMGQEVILRCVPISNHLYFYWYRQILGQKVEFLVSFYNNEISEKSEIFDDQFSVERPDGSNFTLKIRSTKLEDSAMYFCASSRQSYEQYFGPGTRLTVT.

Worth noting for this clone: Sequencing ends 3 residues short of the CDR3 end; the germline J gene provides the rest. The genes are TRBV20-1 and TRBJ1-1; D is unclear. Germline CDR1 DFQATT, CDR2 SNEGSKA (reference sequence). Trimming removed 2 bases at V and 1 base at J, with 5 bases between. CDR3 length: 12 amino acids. The DNA read from the CDR3 is TGCAGTGCTAGACGAGGGAACACTGAA. This codes for CSARRGNTE. The CDR3 reads in full as CSARRGNTEAFF.

For this clone: From the germline J gene comes the end of the CDR3, since the read stops 3 residues before it. The chain is built from TRBV10-3 and TRBJ2-1; 7 bases line up with TRBD2. Unmatched junction bases numbered 7, after V lost 7 bases and J lost 1 base. The V gene's germline CDR1 is ENHRY and CDR2 SYGVKD. The CDR3 has 15 amino acids. The DNA read from the CDR3 is TGTGCCATCAATGGCGGGAGAGGGTCCTACAATGAG. Encoded protein: CAINGGRGSYNE. The CDR3, in full, reads CAINGGRGSYNEQFF.

Remarks on this clone: The read falls 3 residues short of the CDR3 end, and the missing part is taken from the germline J gene. The sample contains more than one DNA sequence encoding this CDR3. V is TRBV10-3 and J is TRBJ1-1, with D maybe TRBD1 (6 bases). The CDR3 runs to 13 residues. Germline V CDR1 and CDR2: ENHRY, SYGVKD. Trimming pared 4 bases from V and 6 bases from J, leaving 12 bases between. The DNA read from the CDR3 is TGTGCCATCAGTGCAGGGGCGGTCGCTGAA. It encodes CAISAGAVAE. The CDR3 in its entirety is CAISAGAVAEAFF.